Included here is one T cell receptor (beta chain) sequence, with context. The sample's time point: persistent/refractory GD, antithyroid drugs over 5 years with positive TRAb. The TCR library was made from RNA that had been extracted from PBMCs in TRIzol. With 3 bases removed from V and 2 bases from J, the gap between germline ends came to 11 bases. The CDR3 is made up of 15 amino acids. The germline gives CDR1 KGHDR, CDR2 SFDVKD. The data derive from a study of regulatory T cells in long-lasting Graves disease. Library construction for TCR beta used iRepertoire HTBI primers and Arm-PCR of CDR3 regions. TCRdb used MiXCR to reprocess the multiplex PCR reads, holding one entry per CDR3 protein. The profile shows 600,000 to 800,000 distinct CDR3 sequences, 25% to 35% of them singletons.

This TCR was sampled from a female donor with Graves disease. This chain links TRBV24-1 with TRBJ2-3, with a tentative D call TRBD1 (6 bases). The sample was peripheral blood mononuclear cells (PBMCs), taken when the disease was refractory, from a patient treated with antithyroid drugs. As DNA, the CDR3 is TGTGCCACCAGTGATGGACAGTTCAACACAGATACGCAGTATTTT. Translation: CATSDGQFNTDTQYF.